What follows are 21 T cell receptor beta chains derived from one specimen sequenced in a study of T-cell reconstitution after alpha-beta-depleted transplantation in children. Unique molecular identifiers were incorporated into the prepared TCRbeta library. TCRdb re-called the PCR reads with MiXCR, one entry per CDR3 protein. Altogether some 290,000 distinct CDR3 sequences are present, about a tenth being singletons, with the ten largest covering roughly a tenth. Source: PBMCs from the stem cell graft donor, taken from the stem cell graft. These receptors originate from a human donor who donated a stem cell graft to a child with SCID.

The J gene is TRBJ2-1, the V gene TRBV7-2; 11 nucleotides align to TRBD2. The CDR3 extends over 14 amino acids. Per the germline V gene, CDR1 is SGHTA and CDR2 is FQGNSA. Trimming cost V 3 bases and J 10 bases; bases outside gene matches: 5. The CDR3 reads CASSLVAGGPEQFF. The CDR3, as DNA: TGTGCCAGCAGCTTGGTAGCGGGGGGGCCGGAGCAGTTCTTC. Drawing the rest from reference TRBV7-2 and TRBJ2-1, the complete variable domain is GAGVSQSPSNKVTEKGKDVELRCDPISGHTALYWYRQSLGQGLEFLIYFQGNSAPDKSGLPSDRFSAERTGGSVSTLTIQRTQQEDSAVYLCASSLVAGGPEQFFGPGTRLTVL.

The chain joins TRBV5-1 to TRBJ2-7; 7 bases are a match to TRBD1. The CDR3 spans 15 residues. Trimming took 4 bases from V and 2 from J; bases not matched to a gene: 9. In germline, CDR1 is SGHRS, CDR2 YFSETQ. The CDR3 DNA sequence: TGCGCCAGCAGCCCGTGGACAGGAAATGCCTACGAGCAGTACTTC. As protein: CASSPWTGNAYEQYF.

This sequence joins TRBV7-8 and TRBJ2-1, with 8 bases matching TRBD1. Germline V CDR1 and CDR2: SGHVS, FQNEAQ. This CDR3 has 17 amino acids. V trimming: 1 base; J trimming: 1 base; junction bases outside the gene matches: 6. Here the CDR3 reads CASSLVGTGLSYNEQFF. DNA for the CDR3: TGTGCCAGCAGCTTAGTTGGGACAGGTCTTTCCTACAATGAGCAGTTCTTC.

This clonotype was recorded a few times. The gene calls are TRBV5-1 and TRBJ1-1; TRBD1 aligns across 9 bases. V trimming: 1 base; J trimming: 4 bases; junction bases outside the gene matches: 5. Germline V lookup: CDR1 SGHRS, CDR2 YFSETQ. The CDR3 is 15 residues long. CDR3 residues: CASSLTGGKFTEAFF. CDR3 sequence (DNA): TGCGCCAGCAGCTTGACAGGGGGCAAGTTCACTGAAGCTTTCTTT.

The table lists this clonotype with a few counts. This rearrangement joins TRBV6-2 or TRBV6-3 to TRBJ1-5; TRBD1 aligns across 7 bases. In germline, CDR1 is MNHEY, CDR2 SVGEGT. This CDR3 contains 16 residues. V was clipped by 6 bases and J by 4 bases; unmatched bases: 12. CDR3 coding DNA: TGTGCCAGCAGAAGGTTCCTGACAGGGTCTAATCAGCCCCAGCATTTT. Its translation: CASRRFLTGSNQPQHF.

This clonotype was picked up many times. In nucleotides, the CDR3 is TGTGCCAGCAGCTTAACGACAGGGGTCTCTGGAAACACCATATATTTT. Encoded protein: CASSLTTGVSGNTIYF. The J gene is TRBJ1-3, the V gene TRBV7-9; 8 nucleotides align to TRBD1. Trimming at V came to 2 bases and at J to 0 bases, leaving 3 bases not matched to a gene. This CDR3 has 16 residues. Per germline, CDR1 SEHNR and CDR2 FQNEAQ (reference sequence).

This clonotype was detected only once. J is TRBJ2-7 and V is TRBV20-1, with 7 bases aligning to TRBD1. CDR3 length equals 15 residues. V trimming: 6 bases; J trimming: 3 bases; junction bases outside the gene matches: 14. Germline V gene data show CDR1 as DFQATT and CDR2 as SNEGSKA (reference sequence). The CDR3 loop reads CSATDRVGYSYEQYF. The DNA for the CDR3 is TGCAGTGCGACCGACAGGGTCGGGTATAGCTACGAGCAGTACTTC.

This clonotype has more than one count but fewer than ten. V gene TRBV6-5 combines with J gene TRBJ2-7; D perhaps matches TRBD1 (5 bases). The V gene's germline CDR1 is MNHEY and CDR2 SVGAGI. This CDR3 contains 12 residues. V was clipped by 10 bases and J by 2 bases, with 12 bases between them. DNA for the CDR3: TGTGCCACCGCCCGACAGCCCTACGAGCAGTACTTC. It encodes CATARQPYEQYF.

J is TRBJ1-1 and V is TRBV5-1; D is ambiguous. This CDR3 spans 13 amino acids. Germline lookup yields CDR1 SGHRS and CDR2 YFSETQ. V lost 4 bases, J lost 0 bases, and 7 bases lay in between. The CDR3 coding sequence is TGCGCCAGCAGCGTCGGCATGAACACTGAAGCTTTCTTT. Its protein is CASSVGMNTEAFF.

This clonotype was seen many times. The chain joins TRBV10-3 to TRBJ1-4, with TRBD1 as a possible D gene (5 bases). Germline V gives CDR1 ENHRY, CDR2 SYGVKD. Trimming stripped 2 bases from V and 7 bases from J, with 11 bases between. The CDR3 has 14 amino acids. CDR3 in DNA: TGTGCCATCAGTGAGGGGGGACCGGGTGAAAAACTGTTTTTT. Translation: CAISEGGPGEKLFF.

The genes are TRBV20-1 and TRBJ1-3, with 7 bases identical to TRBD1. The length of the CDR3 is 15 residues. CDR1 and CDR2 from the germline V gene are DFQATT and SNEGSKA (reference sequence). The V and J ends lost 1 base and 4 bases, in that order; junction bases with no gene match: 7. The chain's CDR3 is CSARVPPGQGNTIYF. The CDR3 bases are TGCAGTGCTAGAGTGCCCCCGGGACAGGGAAACACCATATATTTT.

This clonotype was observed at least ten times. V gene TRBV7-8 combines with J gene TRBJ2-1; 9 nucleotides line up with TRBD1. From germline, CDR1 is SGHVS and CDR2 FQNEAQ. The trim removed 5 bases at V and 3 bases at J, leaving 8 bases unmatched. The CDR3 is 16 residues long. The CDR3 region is CASSIRTGVGYNEQFF. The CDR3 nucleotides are TGTGCCAGCAGCATCCGGACAGGGGTAGGCTACAATGAGCAGTTCTTC.

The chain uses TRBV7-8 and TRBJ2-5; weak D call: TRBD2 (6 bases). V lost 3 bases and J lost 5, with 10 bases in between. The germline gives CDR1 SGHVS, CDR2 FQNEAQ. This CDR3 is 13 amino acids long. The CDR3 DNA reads TGTGCCAGCAGCTTTAGCGGTCCGGAGACCCAGTACTTC. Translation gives CASSFSGPETQYF.

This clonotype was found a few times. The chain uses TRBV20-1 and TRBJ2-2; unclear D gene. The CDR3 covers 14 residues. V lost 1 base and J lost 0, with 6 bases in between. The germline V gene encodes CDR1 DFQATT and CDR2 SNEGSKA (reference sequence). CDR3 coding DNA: TGCAGTGCTAGAGTAGGGTCGAACACCGGGGAGCTGTTTTTT. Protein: CSARVGSNTGELFF.

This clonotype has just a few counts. CDR3 in DNA: TGCGCCAGCAGCGGGGGACAGGGGAACGGGAACACTGAAGCTTTCTTT. Protein sequence: CASSGGQGNGNTEAFF. V gene TRBV5-1 combines with J gene TRBJ1-1; 10 bases are a match to TRBD1. CDR1 SGHRS and CDR2 YFSETQ come from the germline V gene. The CDR3 consists of 16 residues. Unmatched junction bases numbered 7, after V lost 4 bases and J lost 1 base.

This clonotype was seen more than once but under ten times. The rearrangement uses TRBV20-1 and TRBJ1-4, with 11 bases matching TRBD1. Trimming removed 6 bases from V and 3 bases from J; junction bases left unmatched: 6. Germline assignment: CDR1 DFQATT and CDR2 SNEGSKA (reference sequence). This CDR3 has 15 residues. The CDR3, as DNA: TGCAGTGCAGGGACAGGGGGGTTGGCTAATGAAAAACTGTTTTTT. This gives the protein CSAGTGGLANEKLFF.

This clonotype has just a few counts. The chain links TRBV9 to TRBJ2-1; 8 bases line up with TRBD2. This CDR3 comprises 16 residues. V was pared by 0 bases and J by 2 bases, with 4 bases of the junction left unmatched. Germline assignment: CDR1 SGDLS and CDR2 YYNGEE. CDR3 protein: CASSVVSGGAYNEQFF. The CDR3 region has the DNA TGTGCCAGCAGCGTAGTTTCGGGGGGGGCCTACAATGAGCAGTTCTTC. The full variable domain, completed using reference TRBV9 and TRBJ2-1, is DSGVTQTPKHLITATGQRVTLRCSPRSGDLSVYWYQQSLDQGLQFLIQYYNGEERAKGNILERFSAQQFPDLHSELNLSSLELGDSALYFCASSVVSGGAYNEQFFGPGTRLTVL.

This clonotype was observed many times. The CDR3 is CASSKRDRGNTDTQYF. Here the CDR3 DNA reads TGTGCCAGCAGCAAAAGGGACAGGGGCAACACAGATACGCAGTATTTT. The chain combines TRBV12-3 or TRBV12-4 with TRBJ2-3; 10 nucleotides line up with TRBD1. The length of the CDR3 is 16 residues. V lost 6 bases and J lost 2; bases outside the gene matches: 8.

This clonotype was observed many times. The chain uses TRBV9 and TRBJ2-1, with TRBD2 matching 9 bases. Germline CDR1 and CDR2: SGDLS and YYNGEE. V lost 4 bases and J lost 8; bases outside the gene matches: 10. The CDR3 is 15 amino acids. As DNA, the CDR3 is TGTGCCAGCAGCCCTCATGATAGCGGGGGATATGAGCAGTTCTTC. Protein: CASSPHDSGGYEQFF.

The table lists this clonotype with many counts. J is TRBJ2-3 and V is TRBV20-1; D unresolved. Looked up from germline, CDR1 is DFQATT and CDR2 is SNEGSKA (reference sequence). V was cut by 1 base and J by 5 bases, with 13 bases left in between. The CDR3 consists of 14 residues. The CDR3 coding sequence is TGCAGTGCTAGAGGTCTGGACCGCATAGATACGCAGTATTTT. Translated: CSARGLDRIDTQYF.

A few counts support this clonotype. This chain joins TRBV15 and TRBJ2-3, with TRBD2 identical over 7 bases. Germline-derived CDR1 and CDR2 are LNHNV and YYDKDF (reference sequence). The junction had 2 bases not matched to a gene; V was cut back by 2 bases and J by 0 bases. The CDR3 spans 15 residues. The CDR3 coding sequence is TGTGCCACCAGCAGACAAGCGGGGAGCACAGATACGCAGTATTTT. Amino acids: CATSRQAGSTDTQYF.